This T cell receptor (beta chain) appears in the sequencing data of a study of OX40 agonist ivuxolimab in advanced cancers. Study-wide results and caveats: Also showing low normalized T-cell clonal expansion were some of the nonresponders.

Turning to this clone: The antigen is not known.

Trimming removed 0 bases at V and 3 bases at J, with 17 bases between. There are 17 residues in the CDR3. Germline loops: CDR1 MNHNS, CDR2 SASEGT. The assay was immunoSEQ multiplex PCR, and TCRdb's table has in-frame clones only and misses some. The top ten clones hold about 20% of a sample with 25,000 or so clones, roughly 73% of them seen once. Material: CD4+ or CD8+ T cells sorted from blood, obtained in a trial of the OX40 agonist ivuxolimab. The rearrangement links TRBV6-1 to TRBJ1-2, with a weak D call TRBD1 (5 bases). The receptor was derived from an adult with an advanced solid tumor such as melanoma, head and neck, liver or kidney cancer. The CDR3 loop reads CASSEAFGTGSDYGYTF. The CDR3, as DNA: TGTGCCAGCAGTGAAGCGTTCGGGACGGGTTCAGACTATGGCTACACCTTC.